Here is one TCR beta chain with its context. Its antigen is unknown. TCRdb fed the 5' RACE reads into MiXCR, producing one record per CDR3 protein. Of more than 450,000 distinct CDR3 sequences in the sample, about a sixth were seen once. This entry belongs to a study of T-cell memory formation after mild COVID-19. In the study overall: TCR clusters showed largely donor specificity. Whole-study findings and limits: Clones contracting over day 15 to 85 were CD4/CD8 balanced, with later expanders leaning CD4+. Whether day 37 second-wave clones are SARS-CoV-2-specific was not confirmed. Of the contracting clones, CD4+ ones lay mainly in CM and EM, and CD8+ ones in EMRA.

Germline V CDR1 and CDR2: KGHDR, SFDVKD. V lost 9 bases, J lost 6 bases, and 11 bases stayed unmatched. This CDR3 is built from 15 residues. The receptor was derived from an adult woman who had mild COVID-19 (a few samples of this study predate the infection). Cell type and time point are not known. Sequenced sample: PBMCs or a T cell subset sorted from them (not recorded which). V and J are TRBV24-1 and TRBJ2-1; TRBD1 matches 9 bases. The CDR3: CATGEPGQGTNEQFF. DNA for the CDR3: TGTGCCACCGGGGAACCGGGACAGGGAACCAATGAGCAGTTCTTC.